By frequency in the sample, the clone carrying this T cell receptor (beta chain) is medium-sized. Antigen: not known. This record comes from a study of T cells after posttransplantation cyclophosphamide. Trimming took 6 bases from V and 10 from J; bases not matched to a gene: 6. Looked up from germline, CDR1 is SNHLY and CDR2 is FYNNEI. The CDR3 length is 12 residues. Sequencing used immunoSEQ multiplex PCR; TCRdb keeps in-frame clones, though not all of them. The sample holds tens of thousands of clones, approximately 88% seen once. Methotrexate plus calcineurin inhibitor accompanied controls' myeloablative marrow transplants; sampling was 1 year later. Study outcomes and limitations: Later post-transplant blood repertoires were often dominated by donor CD8+ memory clones.

The source material was PBMCs, sampled after an allogeneic stem cell transplant with a calcineurin inhibitor and methotrexate. The chain carries TRBV2 and TRBJ2-1; 7 nucleotides align to TRBD2. The sequence was obtained from a female patient in her fifties or sixties who received an allogeneic stem cell transplant from an unrelated donor, was CMV-positive, and had chronic GVHD only. Certain T cells may be donor cells from the graft. CDR3 bases: TGTGCCAGCAGAGGCAGCGGGACCGAGCAGTTCTTC. Residues: CASRGSGTEQFF.